Each of the 26 T cell receptor beta chains below was sequenced from the same sample in a study of T cells in Graves' hyperthyroidism and ophthalmopathy (dated by TCRdb to the late 2010s). Library method: multiplex PCR. The run used an Illumina HiSeq 2000. The TCR beta CDR3 regions were amplified from RNA transcripts. For the first round of RT-PCR on the TCR CDR3, the HTBI primer set was used together with the Qiagen OneStep RT-PCR kit. TCRdb took the public reads, trimmed them with fastp at Q25, ran MiXCR for clone calling and kept in-frame beta chains. Entries are consolidated by CDR3 protein sequence, retaining the most common genes and DNA. Within this sample are 700,000 or so distinct CDR3 sequences, with approximately 15% of them counted one time only. Of the sample, roughly an eighth is held by the ten largest clones. Sequencing was carried out using blood. The receptors derive from a woman in her forties or fifties with Graves' ophthalmopathy.

This clonotype appeared many times. The chain has TRBV19 and TRBJ2-5; D is possibly TRBD1 (6 bases). V lost 3 bases, J lost 1 base, and 15 bases lay in between. The CDR3 has 16 amino acids. CDR1 is LNHDA and CDR2 is SQIVND in the germline V gene (reference sequence). Written as DNA, the CDR3 is TGTGCCAGTAGTATGCTAGGGGGTCGGGGCCAAGAGACCCAGTACTTC. It specifies CASSMLGGRGQETQYF.

This clonotype was recorded at least ten times. V and J are TRBV28 and TRBJ2-3; TRBD2 matches 14 bases. The junction had 8 bases not matched to a gene; V was cut back by 5 bases and J by 1 base. Germline CDR1 reads MDHEN; CDR2 reads SYDVKM. The CDR3 covers 18 residues. This CDR3 reads CASSQGTSGSFGTDTQYF. CDR3 nucleotide sequence: TGTGCCAGCAGTCAAGGGACTAGCGGGAGCTTTGGCACAGATACGCAGTATTTT.

The V and J genes are TRBV5-6 and TRBJ2-5, with 16 bases matching TRBD2. Germline V lookup: CDR1 SGHDT, CDR2 YYEEEE. The CDR3 is 16 residues long. Trimming at V came to 5 bases and at J to 2 bases, leaving 3 bases not matched to a gene. The CDR3 coding sequence is TGTGCCAGCAGGGGACTAGCGGGAGGGTCACAAGAGACCCAGTACTTC. Its translation is CASRGLAGGSQETQYF.

The genes are TRBV20-1 and TRBJ2-7, with D tentatively TRBD2 (6 bases). This CDR3 comprises 13 residues. Trimming took 3 bases from V and 0 from J, leaving 9 bases between them. Per the germline V gene, CDR1 is DFQATT and CDR2 is SNEGSKA (reference sequence). CDR3 nucleotide sequence: TGCAGTGCTAGGGCGGGGAGCTCCTACGAGCAGTACTTC. It specifies CSARAGSSYEQYF.

This clonotype was picked up many times. The chain uses TRBV13 and TRBJ2-5; 7 bases fit TRBD1. Germline loops: CDR1 PRHDT, CDR2 FYEKMQ (reference sequence). This CDR3 has 16 amino acids. After removal of 1 base from V and 6 bases from J, the junction contained 11 bases not matched to a gene. The CDR3 region has the DNA TGTGCCAGCAGCTTAGAGCGGCAGGGGGTGGTGAAGACCCAGTACTTC. Its protein product is CASSLERQGVVKTQYF.

With regard to this clonotype: It may be a read error: a sequence one base away is much more abundant. J is TRBJ2-7 and V is TRBV14, with D possibly being TRBD2 (6 bases). In germline, CDR1 is SGHDN, CDR2 FVKESK. Trimming left V 3 bases short and J 5 bases short, with 14 bases between. CDR3 size: 14 residues. The CDR3 DNA reads as TGTGCCAGCAGCCATACGGGCGCGGGACACGAGCAGTACTTC. Translation gives CASSHTGAGHEQYF.

This clonotype has ten or more counts. The chain recombines TRBV18 with TRBJ1-1, with TRBD1 as a possible D gene (5 bases). This CDR3 comprises 13 residues. Germline lookup yields CDR1 KGHSH and CDR2 LQKENI. Trimming removed 3 bases from V and 8 bases from J, with 13 bases in between. The CDR3: CASSPQFGAEAFF. The CDR3 coding sequence is TGTGCCAGCTCACCCCAATTTGGGGCGGAAGCTTTCTTT.

This clonotype was detected many times. The chain uses TRBV28 and TRBJ2-2; the D call may be TRBD1 or TRBD2 (5 bases each). There are 16 residues in the CDR3. Germline CDR1 is MDHEN and CDR2 is SYDVKM. The ends were cut back, 1 base at V and 4 bases at J, with 13 bases in the middle. The CDR3 here is CASSLLGTGTTGELFF. CDR3 nucleotides: TGTGCCAGCAGTTTATTAGGGACGGGAACCACCGGGGAGCTGTTTTTT.

This clonotype was detected ten times or more. This chain links TRBV5-1 with TRBJ2-2, with 7 nucleotides matching TRBD2. CDR3 length equals 16 residues. Germline assignment: CDR1 SGHRS and CDR2 YFSETQ. Trimming at V came to 4 bases and at J to 7 bases, leaving 13 bases not matched to a gene. The CDR3 DNA reads TGCGCCAGCAGCCTCATCCCCGGACTAGAGGTCGGGGAGCTGTTTTTT. Its protein product is CASSLIPGLEVGELFF. The entire variable domain, with the rest obtained from reference TRBV5-1 and TRBJ2-2, is as follows: KAGVTQTPRYLIKTRGQQVTLSCSPISGHRSVSWYQQTPGQGLQFLFEYFSETQRNKGNFPGRFSGRQFSNSRSEMNVSTLELGDSALYLCASSLIPGLEVGELFFGEGSRLTVL.

There are a few counts of this clonotype. CDR3 protein: CASSPRINYGYTF. CDR3 in DNA: TGTGCCAGCAGCCCCCGGATTAACTATGGCTACACCTTC. J is TRBJ1-2 and V is TRBV9; D is unclear. The V gene's germline CDR1 is SGDLS and CDR2 YYNGEE. Trimming removed 4 bases at V and 1 base at J, with 8 bases between. This CDR3 region has 13 residues.

This clonotype was seen repeatedly, ten times or more. The rearrangement links TRBV6-5 to TRBJ1-1; D perhaps matches TRBD1 (6 bases). The CDR3 is 14 amino acids. The V and J ends lost 4 bases and 4 bases respectively, with 13 bases between them. The germline V gene has CDR1 MNHEY and CDR2 SVGAGI. The DNA of the CDR3 is TGTGCCAGCAGTTTAAACACAGGGCCCACTGAAGCTTTCTTT. It is translated as CASSLNTGPTEAFF.

This clonotype was seen repeatedly, ten times or more. The rearrangement joins TRBV9 to TRBJ2-3; a possible D gene is TRBD2 (6 bases). Trimming took 6 bases from V and 6 from J, leaving 14 bases between them. Germline V gene data show CDR1 as SGDLS and CDR2 as YYNGEE. CDR3 length: 13 residues. The CDR3 region is CASTLGGGDTQYF. CDR3 nucleotide sequence: TGTGCCAGCACCCTAGGTGGAGGGGATACGCAGTATTTT.

A few counts support this clonotype. Germline is not matched at one junction end, which may reflect a read error. The chain uses TRBV7-7 and TRBJ2-2, with unresolved D. This CDR3 is 14 amino acids long. Germline assignment: CDR1 SSHAT and CDR2 FNYEAQ (reference sequence). CDR3 amino acids: CASSLVEYTGELFF. CDR3 DNA sequence: TGTGCTAGCAGCTTAGTGGAGTACACCGGGGAGCTGTTTTTT.

This clonotype was observed a single time. The rearrangement joins TRBV4-2 to TRBJ1-5; D perhaps matches TRBD1 (6 bases). Trimming left V 0 bases short and J 0 bases short, with 18 bases between. The CDR3 sequence is 19 residues long. The germline V gene has CDR1 LGHNA and CDR2 YNFKEQ. The CDR3 DNA reads TGTGCCAGCAGCCAAGATCCGTGGACAGTCAGGAATAGCAATCAGCCCCAGCATTTT. This translates into CASSQDPWTVRNSNQPQHF.

This clonotype occurred many times. The chain combines TRBV12-3 or TRBV12-4 with TRBJ1-5; TRBD1 is a possible D gene (5 bases). The length of the CDR3 is 15 residues. V was shortened by 3 bases and J by 0 bases, with 9 bases between the two germline ends. CDR3 in DNA: TGTGCCAGCAGTTTCGGCAGGGCTAGCAATCAGCCCCAGCATTTT. This gives the protein CASSFGRASNQPQHF.

This clonotype was seen only a few times. This sequence may be a read error, since a much larger clone differs from it by one base. It is likely a read error, because the conserved phenylalanine at the end of the CDR3 is missing. The gene calls are TRBV29-1 and TRBJ2-7, with 9 bases fitting TRBD2. The V and J ends lost 4 bases and 7 bases, in that order; junction bases with no gene match: 5. This CDR3 has 12 amino acids. The germline V gene encodes CDR1 SQVTM and CDR2 ANQGSEA. In nucleotides, the CDR3 is TGCAGCGTTGTAGCGGGAGTCGAAGAGCAGTACCTC. Encoded protein: CSVVAGVEEQYL.

This clonotype was detected only a few times. The CDR3 coding sequence is TGTGCCAGCAGCGGAAGATGGCCCCAGCATTTT. Its protein is CASSGRWPQHF. The gene calls are TRBV6-1 and TRBJ1-5; unclear D gene. The V gene lost 6 bases and the J gene lost 9 bases, with 9 bases spanning the gap. Germline CDR1 MNHNS, CDR2 SASEGT. CDR3 size: 11 residues.

This clonotype appeared many times. The chain is built from TRBV27 and TRBJ2-7; 9 bases line up with TRBD2. Germline CDR1 and CDR2: MNHEY and SMNVEV (reference sequence). V gave up 3 bases and J gave up 6 bases; unmatched junction bases: 9. This CDR3 is built from 15 residues. The CDR3 sequence: CASSFGGSGRAEQYF. In DNA, the CDR3 is TGTGCCAGCAGTTTTGGAGGTAGCGGGAGAGCCGAGCAGTACTTC.

This clonotype was detected many times. The genes are TRBV9 and TRBJ2-6, with 8 positions matching TRBD1. Germline V gene sequence: CDR1 SGDLS, CDR2 YYNGEE. The V gene end was trimmed by 4 bases and the J gene end by 1 base; junction bases not matched to a gene: 10. CDR3 length: 18 amino acids. CDR3 residues: CASSSWTGKTSGANVLTF. CDR3 bases: TGTGCCAGCAGCTCGTGGACAGGGAAAACATCTGGGGCCAACGTCCTGACTTTC. The full variable domain, in which reference TRBV9 and TRBJ2-6 provide the parts outside the CDR3, is DSGVTQTPKHLITATGQRVTLRCSPRSGDLSVYWYQQSLDQGLQFLIQYYNGEERAKGNILERFSAQQFPDLHSELNLSSLELGDSALYFCASSSWTGKTSGANVLTFGAGSRLTVL.

This clonotype showed up many times. The chain recombines TRBV30 with TRBJ1-2; maybe TRBD1 (5 bases). The CDR3 covers 11 residues. CDR1 is GTSNPN and CDR2 is SVGIG in the germline V gene (reference sequence). V lost 7 bases, J lost 4 bases, and 10 bases lay in between. CDR3 DNA sequence: TGTGCCTTACAGGCTGGCTATGGCTACACCTTC. Its protein is CALQAGYGYTF. Looking up the rest from reference TRBV30 and TRBJ1-2 gives the full variable domain: SQTIHQWPATLVQPVGSPLSLECTVEGTSNPNLYWYRQAAGRGLQLLFYSVGIGQISSEVPQNLSASRPQDRQFILSSKKLLLSDSGFYLCALQAGYGYTFGSGTRLTVV.

This clonotype was picked up many times. J is TRBJ2-5 and V is TRBV6-5; no definite D call. V dropped 0 bases and J dropped 1 base, with 12 bases sitting between them. The CDR3 length is 16 residues. CDR1 and CDR2 (germline): MNHEY, SVGAGI. The CDR3 is CASSYSGTSPQETQYF. The CDR3 DNA follows: TGTGCCAGCAGTTACTCGGGAACGAGCCCCCAAGAGACCCAGTACTTC.

This clonotype was recorded at least ten times. The J gene is TRBJ2-5, the V gene TRBV20-1; D call uncertain. Germline loops: CDR1 DFQATT, CDR2 SNEGSKA (reference sequence). V lost 0 bases and J 2 bases, leaving 10 bases between the germline ends. The CDR3 totals 14 residues. CDR3 amino acids: CSARDPNGQETQYF. CDR3 coding DNA: TGCAGTGCTAGAGATCCCAATGGGCAAGAGACCCAGTACTTC.

This clonotype came up once. The chain couples TRBV2 to TRBJ2-5; D remains ambiguous. This CDR3 has 15 amino acids. The germline gives CDR1 SNHLY, CDR2 FYNNEI. The V and J ends lost 4 bases and 0 bases respectively, with 12 bases between them. As DNA, the CDR3 is TGTGCCAGCAGTGGAGAGAGTGGGTACCAAGAGACCCAGTACTTC. Protein product: CASSGESGYQETQYF.

A few counts support this clonotype. The CDR3 DNA reads TGTGCCAGCAGCTTGGTAGCGGGAGGGCCAGAGACCCAGTACTTC. It translates to CASSLVAGGPETQYF. The V call is TRBV5-4, the J call TRBJ2-5, with TRBD2 matching 11 bases. In germline, CDR1 is SGHNT, CDR2 YYREEE (reference sequence). The CDR3 contains 15 residues. After removal of 0 bases from V and 4 bases from J, the junction contained 2 bases not matched to a gene.

This clonotype was detected many times. This chain links TRBV28 with TRBJ1-2; 8 nucleotides align to TRBD1. CDR1 and CDR2 (germline): MDHEN, SYDVKM. The CDR3 is made up of 17 amino acids. Trimming took 1 base from V and 0 from J; bases not matched to a gene: 7. Written as DNA, the CDR3 is TGTGCCAGCAGTTTATCGGGACAGGAGCCCTCTAACTATGGCTACACCTTC. Translating it yields CASSLSGQEPSNYGYTF.

V is TRBV20-1 and J is TRBJ2-1, with 9 nucleotides matching TRBD2. Trimming at V came to 6 bases and at J to 0 bases, leaving 12 bases not matched to a gene. The length of the CDR3 is 17 residues. Germline V CDR1 and CDR2: DFQATT, SNEGSKA (reference sequence). The DNA for the CDR3 is TGCAGTGCACTAAAACCTCTAGCGGGAATCTCCTACAATGAGCAGTTCTTC. This sequence encodes CSALKPLAGISYNEQFF.